The 8 T cell receptor beta chains presented below share a single source sample, sequenced in a study of T-cell reconstitution after alpha-beta-depleted transplantation in children. Using unique molecular identifiers, the investigators prepared the TCRbeta library. Using its own MiXCR run on the PCR reads, TCRdb lists one record per CDR3 protein. Found here are roughly 300,000 distinct CDR3 sequences, under 14% of them singletons; the top ten hold 23%. The sequencing used peripheral blood, collected 180 days after TCRalphabeta/CD19-depleted stem cell transplant. The receptors here all came from a male patient aged 2 to 10 who had a stem cell transplant for chronic granulomatous disease, so the T cells may come from the graft donor.

This clonotype was seen at least ten times. The chain couples TRBV20-1 to TRBJ2-2, with D possibly being TRBD1 or TRBD2 (5 bases each). This CDR3 region has 13 residues. The ends were cut back, 2 bases at V and 11 bases at J, with 15 bases in the middle. Germline values: CDR1 DFQATT, CDR2 SNEGSKA (reference sequence). The CDR3 DNA is TGCAGTGCTAGACTACACACGGGACGCGAGCTGTTTTTT. Amino acid sequence: CSARLHTGRELFF.

This clonotype was seen ten or more times. The chain joins TRBV12-3 or TRBV12-4 to TRBJ1-1; no firm D call. The germline V and J ends were trimmed by 2 bases and 1 base, with 8 bases remaining between them. This CDR3 is 14 amino acids long. CDR3 region: CASSLRARNTEAFF. CDR3 DNA: TGTGCCAGCAGTTTAAGAGCACGGAACACTGAAGCTTTCTTT.

This clonotype was picked up many times. The chain couples TRBV7-9 to TRBJ1-1; the D is unclear. The germline V and J ends were trimmed by 4 bases and 6 bases, with 9 bases remaining between them. Germline-derived CDR1 and CDR2 are SEHNR and FQNEAQ (reference sequence). The CDR3 length is 12 residues. This chain's CDR3 is CASSWGEAEAFF. The CDR3 DNA is TGTGCCAGCAGCTGGGGAGAGGCTGAAGCTTTCTTT.

This clonotype was counted ten times or more. The gene calls are TRBV20-1 and TRBJ2-7, with a possible D match to TRBD1 (6 bases). This CDR3 is 16 amino acids long. V dropped 6 bases and J dropped 0 bases, with 21 bases sitting between them. Germline CDR1 reads DFQATT; CDR2 reads SNEGSKA (reference sequence). CDR3 sequence (DNA): TGCAGTGCCCCCTCACACGGGACATCAAACTCCTACGAGCAGTACTTC. This encodes CSAPSHGTSNSYEQYF.

In this sample, this clonotype turned up many times. This chain joins TRBV7-9 and TRBJ2-3; 9 bases map to TRBD2. V dropped 6 bases and J dropped 0; count of bases not matched to a gene: 7. The germline gives CDR1 SEHNR, CDR2 FQNEAQ (reference sequence). The CDR3 runs to 16 residues. Here the CDR3 DNA reads TGTGCCAGCAGTTACTCTAGCGGGAAAAGCACAGATACGCAGTATTTT. It encodes CASSYSSGKSTDTQYF.

This CDR3 is CASSLVAKGSRKLFF. The CDR3 bases are TGTGCCAGCAGCTTAGTCGCGAAGGGGTCTAGAAAACTGTTTTTT. V is TRBV7-2 and J is TRBJ1-4; TRBD1 might be the D (5 bases). The V end was cut by 1 base, the J end by 10 bases, with 16 bases between. This CDR3 is built from 15 residues. Germline CDR1 SGHTA, CDR2 FQGNSA.

This clonotype has just a few counts. The chain is built from TRBV7-9 and TRBJ2-4; no clear D. V was clipped by 5 bases and J by 6 bases, with 20 bases between them. CDR3 length: 16 residues. The germline CDR1 and CDR2 sequences are SEHNR and FQNEAQ (reference sequence). This CDR3 reads CASSLESAGWGNIQYF. In nucleotides, the CDR3 is TGTGCCAGCAGCCTCGAATCAGCCGGGTGGGGAAACATTCAGTACTTC.

This clonotype was detected ten times or more. The gene calls are TRBV20-1 and TRBJ1-5; tentatively, D is TRBD1 (5 bases). Germline values: CDR1 DFQATT, CDR2 SNEGSKA (reference sequence). CDR3 size: 13 residues. The germline V and J ends were trimmed by 1 base and 7 bases, with 11 bases remaining between them. The CDR3 spells CSARGGGEQPQHF. In DNA, the CDR3 is TGCAGTGCTAGAGGTGGGGGTGAACAGCCCCAGCATTTT.